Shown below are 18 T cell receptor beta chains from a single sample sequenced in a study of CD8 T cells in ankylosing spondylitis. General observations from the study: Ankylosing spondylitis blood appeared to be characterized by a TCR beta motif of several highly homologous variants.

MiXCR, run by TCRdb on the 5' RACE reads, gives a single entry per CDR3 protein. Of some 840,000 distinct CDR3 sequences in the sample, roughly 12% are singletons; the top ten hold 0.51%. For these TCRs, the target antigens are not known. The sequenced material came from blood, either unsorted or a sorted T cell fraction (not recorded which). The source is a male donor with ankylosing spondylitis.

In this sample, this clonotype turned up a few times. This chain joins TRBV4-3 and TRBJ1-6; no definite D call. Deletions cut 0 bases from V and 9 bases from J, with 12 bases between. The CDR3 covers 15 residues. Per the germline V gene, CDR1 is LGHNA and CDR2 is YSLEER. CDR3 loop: CASSQDWQATSPLHF. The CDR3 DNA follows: TGCGCCAGCAGCCAAGATTGGCAGGCAACTTCACCCCTCCACTTT.

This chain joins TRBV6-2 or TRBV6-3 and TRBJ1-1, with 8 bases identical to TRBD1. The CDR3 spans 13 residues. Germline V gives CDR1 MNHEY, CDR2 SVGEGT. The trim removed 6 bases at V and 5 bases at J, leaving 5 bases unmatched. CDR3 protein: CASRGDRYTEAFF. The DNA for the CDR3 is TGTGCCAGCAGGGGGGACAGGTATACTGAAGCTTTCTTT.

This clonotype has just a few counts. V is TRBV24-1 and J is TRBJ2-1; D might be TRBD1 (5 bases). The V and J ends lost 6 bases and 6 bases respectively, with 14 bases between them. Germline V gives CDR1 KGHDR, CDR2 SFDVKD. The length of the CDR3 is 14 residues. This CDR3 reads CATSWSFQGNEQFF. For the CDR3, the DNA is TGTGCCACCAGTTGGTCTTTCCAGGGCAATGAGCAGTTCTTC.

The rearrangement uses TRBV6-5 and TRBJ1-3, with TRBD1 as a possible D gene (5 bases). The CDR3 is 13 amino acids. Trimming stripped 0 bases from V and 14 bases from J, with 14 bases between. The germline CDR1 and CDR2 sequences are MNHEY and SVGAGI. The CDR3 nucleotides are TGTGCCAGCAGTTACTCTCTCGGGGGAACCTTATATTTT. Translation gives CASSYSLGGTLYF.

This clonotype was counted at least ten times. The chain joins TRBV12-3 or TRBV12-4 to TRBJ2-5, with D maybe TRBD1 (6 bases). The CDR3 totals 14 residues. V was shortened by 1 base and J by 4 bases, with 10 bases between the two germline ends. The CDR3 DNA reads TGTGCCAGCAGTTTAGGGGGGCAGGCAGAGACCCAGTACTTC. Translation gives CASSLGGQAETQYF.

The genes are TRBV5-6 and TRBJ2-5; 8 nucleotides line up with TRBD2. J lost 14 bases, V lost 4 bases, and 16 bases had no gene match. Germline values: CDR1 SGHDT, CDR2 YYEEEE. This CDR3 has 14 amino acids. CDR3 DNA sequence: TGTGCCAGCAGCCCGGATGCGGGGGGCTCGCTGTTATACTTC. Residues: CASSPDAGGSLLYF.

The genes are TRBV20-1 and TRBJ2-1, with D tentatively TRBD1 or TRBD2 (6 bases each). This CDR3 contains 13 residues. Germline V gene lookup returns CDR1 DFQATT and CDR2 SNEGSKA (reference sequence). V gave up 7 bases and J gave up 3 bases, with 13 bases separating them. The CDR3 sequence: CSGGDTVYNEQFF. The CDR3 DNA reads TGCAGTGGGGGGGACACTGTCTACAATGAGCAGTTCTTC.

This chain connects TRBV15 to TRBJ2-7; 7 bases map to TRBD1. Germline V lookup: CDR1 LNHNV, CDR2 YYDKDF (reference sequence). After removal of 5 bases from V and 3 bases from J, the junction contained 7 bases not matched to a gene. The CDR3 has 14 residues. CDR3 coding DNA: TGTGCCACCAGCTTGCGGACAGGATACTACGAGCAGTACTTC. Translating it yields CATSLRTGYYEQYF.

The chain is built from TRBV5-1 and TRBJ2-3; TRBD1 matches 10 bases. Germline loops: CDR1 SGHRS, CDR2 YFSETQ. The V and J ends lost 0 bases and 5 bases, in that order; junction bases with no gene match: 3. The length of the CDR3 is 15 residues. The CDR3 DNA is TGCGCCAGCAGCTTGGCGGGGACAGGGGTAGATACGCAGTATTTT. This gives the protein CASSLAGTGVDTQYF.

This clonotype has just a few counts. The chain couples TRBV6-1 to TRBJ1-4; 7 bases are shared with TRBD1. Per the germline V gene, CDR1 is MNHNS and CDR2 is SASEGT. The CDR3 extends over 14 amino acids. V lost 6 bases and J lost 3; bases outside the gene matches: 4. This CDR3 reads CASRQGQANEKLFF. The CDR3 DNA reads TGTGCCAGCAGACAAGGACAGGCTAATGAAAAACTGTTTTTT.

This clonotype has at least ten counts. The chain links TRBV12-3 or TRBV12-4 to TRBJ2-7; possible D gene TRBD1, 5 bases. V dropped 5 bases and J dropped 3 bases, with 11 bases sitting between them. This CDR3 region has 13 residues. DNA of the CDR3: TGTGCCAGCAGTCAGGGTGTTCACTACGAGCAGTACTTC. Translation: CASSQGVHYEQYF.

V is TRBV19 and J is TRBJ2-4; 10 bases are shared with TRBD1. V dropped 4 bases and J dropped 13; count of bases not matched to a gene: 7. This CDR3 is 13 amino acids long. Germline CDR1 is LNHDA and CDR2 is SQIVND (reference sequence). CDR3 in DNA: TGTGCCAGTAGTACCCGGGACAGGGGCGAACAGTACTTC. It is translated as CASSTRDRGEQYF.

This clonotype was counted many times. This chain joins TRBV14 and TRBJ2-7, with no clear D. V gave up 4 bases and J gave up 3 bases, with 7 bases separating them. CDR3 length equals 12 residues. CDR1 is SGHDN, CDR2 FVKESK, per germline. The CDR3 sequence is CASSRGDYEQYF. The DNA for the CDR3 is TGTGCCAGCAGCCGCGGAGACTACGAGCAGTACTTC.

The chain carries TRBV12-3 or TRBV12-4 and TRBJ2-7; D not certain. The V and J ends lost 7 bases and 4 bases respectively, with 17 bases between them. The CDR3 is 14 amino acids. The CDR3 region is CASTPGGWEYEQYF. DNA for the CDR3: TGTGCCAGCACCCCCGGCGGCTGGGAATACGAGCAGTACTTC.

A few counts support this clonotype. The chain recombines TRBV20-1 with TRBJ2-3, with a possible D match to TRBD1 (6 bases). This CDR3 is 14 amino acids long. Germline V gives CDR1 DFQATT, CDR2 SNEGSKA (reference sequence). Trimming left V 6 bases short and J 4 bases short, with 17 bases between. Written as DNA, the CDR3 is TGCAGTGCCGCCGACCCACGACAGGCAGATACGCAGTATTTT. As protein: CSAADPRQADTQYF.

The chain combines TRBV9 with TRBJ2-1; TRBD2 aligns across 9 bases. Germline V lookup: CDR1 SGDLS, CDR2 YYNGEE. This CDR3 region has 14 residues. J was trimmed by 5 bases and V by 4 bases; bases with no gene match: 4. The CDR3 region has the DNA TGTGCCAGCAGCCGTAGCGGGAGCAACAATGAGCAGTTCTTC. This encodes CASSRSGSNNEQFF.

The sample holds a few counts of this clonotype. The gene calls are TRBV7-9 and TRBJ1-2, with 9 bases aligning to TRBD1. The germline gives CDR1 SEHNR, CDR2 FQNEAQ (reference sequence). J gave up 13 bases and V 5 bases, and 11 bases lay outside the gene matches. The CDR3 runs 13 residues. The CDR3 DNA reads TGTGCCAGCAGCGCAGCAGGACAGGGGACTGCCACCTTC. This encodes CASSAAGQGTATF.

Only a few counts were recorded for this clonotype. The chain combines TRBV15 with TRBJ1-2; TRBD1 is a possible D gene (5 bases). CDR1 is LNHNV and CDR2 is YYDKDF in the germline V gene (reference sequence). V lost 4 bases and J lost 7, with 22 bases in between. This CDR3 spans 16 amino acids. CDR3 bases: TGTGCCACCAGCACCAGTCACCTTTGGGGCGGGAGTGGCTACACCTTC. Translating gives CATSTSHLWGGSGYTF.